These T cell receptor beta chains were read from a single sample in a study of regulatory and conventional T cells in RAG deficiency. The repertoire was sequenced with immunoSEQ multiplex PCR; TCRdb's copy has only in-frame clones and lacks some. The table has fewer than 35,000 clones, 85% to 90% seen once. The sample was also reused in another study, on regulatory T cells.

Sequencing was performed on CD8+ T cells sorted from blood. These receptors were obtained from a human donor in good health. The CDR3 runs from the conserved cysteine through the conserved F or W. D genes are given only for firm matches. The size of a clone is reported for some rows only, either as once, few or many, or as a class for expanded clones.

>TRBV7-6|14|once|TRBD1|TRBJ2-7
TGTGCCAGCAGCCCCCGACAGGGCCCGGACGAGCAGTACTTC
CASSPRQGPDEQYF
>TRBV5-6|13|NA|NA|TRBJ1-1
TGTGCCAGCAGCCCCACAATGAACACTGAAGCTTTCTTT
CASSPTMNTEAFF
>TRBV10-3|15|NA|NA|TRBJ1-5
TGTGCCATCAGTGAGTCAGCAAGGGGCAATCAGCCCCAGCATTTT
CAISESARGNQPQHF
>TRBV9|20|NA|TRBD1|TRBJ2-7
TGTGCCAGCAGCCCTACCATCCCAACCACGGGACAGACCTTCTCCTACGAGCAGTACTTC
CASSPTIPTTGQTFSYEQYF
>TRBV7-6|13|few|NA|TRBJ1-5
TGTGCCAGCAGACAGGGTTATGGGCAGCCCCAGCATTTT
CASRQGYGQPQHF
>TRBV19|12|NA|NA|TRBJ1-1
TGTGCCAGTAATCAGGGTAACACTGAAGCTTTCTTT
CASNQGNTEAFF
>TRBV30|13|NA|NA|TRBJ2-7
TGTGCCTGGAGTGTACTGGGGCGTTACGAGCAGTACTTC
CAWSVLGRYEQYF
>TRBV6-1|17|NA|NA|TRBJ2-5
TGTGCCAGCAGTGCCTCTAGTTCCGCTGTTAGGGGGGAGACCCAGTACTTC
CASSASSSAVRGETQYF
>TRBV9|15|NA|NA|TRBJ1-6
TGTGCCAGCAGCGCTTCTCAGGGTGAGGGCTCACCCCTCCACTTT
CASSASQGEGSPLHF
>TRBV5-4|13|NA|NA|TRBJ2-1
TGTGCCAGCAGCTCTACTACCTACAATGAGCAGTTCTTC
CASSSTTYNEQFF
>TRBV28|11|NA|NA|TRBJ2-7
TGTGCCAGCAGTCCACATTACGAGCAGTACTTC
CASSPHYEQYF
>TRBV10-3|13|NA|NA|TRBJ2-4
TGTGCCATCAGTGAACCGACTAAAAACATTCAGTACTTC
CAISEPTKNIQYF
>TRBV5-6|14|NA|NA|TRBJ1-1
TGTGCCAGCAGCTTGTGGACCCGACAGCCTGAAGCTTTCTTT
CASSLWTRQPEAFF
>TRBV19|17|NA|NA|TRBJ1-5
TGTGCCAGTAGTATAGCCCAGGGTGGTGGCGGCAATCAGCCCCAGCATTTT
CASSIAQGGGGNQPQHF
>TRBV5-6|17|few|TRBD2|TRBJ2-1
TGTGCCAGCAGCTCGGAGCTAGCGGGAGATCTCTTCAGTGAGCAGTTCTTC
CASSSELAGDLFSEQFF
>TRBV7-2|15|NA|TRBD2|TRBJ2-5
TGTGCCAGCAGCTTAACCCGGGGGGAGCAAGAGACCCAGTACTTC
CASSLTRGEQETQYF
>TRBV11-2|14|NA|NA|TRBJ2-1
TGTGCCAGCAGCTTAGTAAGGGAATACAATGAGCAGTTCTTC
CASSLVREYNEQFF
>TRBV19|18|once|TRBD1|TRBJ2-6
TGTGCCAGTAGTATGGGACAGGGACCTATTTCTGGGGCCAACGTCCTGACTTTC
CASSMGQGPISGANVLTF
>TRBV19|16|NA|NA|TRBJ1-2
TGTGCCAGTAGCGTAATGGCGGACAGCTCGGTAGCTGGCTACACCTTC
CASSVMADSSVAGYTF
>TRBV27|17|NA|TRBD2|TRBJ2-1
TGTGCCAGCAGTTTATCGGGGGCGGGAGGTATTAGGAATGAGCAGTTCTTC
CASSLSGAGGIRNEQFF
>TRBV11-2|13|NA|TRBD1|TRBJ2-7
TGTGCCAGCAACTACAGGGGATGGGACGAGCAGTACTTC
CASNYRGWDEQYF
>TRBV5-1|15|NA|NA|TRBJ2-1
TGCGCCAGCAGCTTGCCCAGGGTCGGATACAATGAGCAGTTCTTC
CASSLPRVGYNEQFF
>TRBV11-3|16|NA|NA|TRBJ2-7
TGTGCCAGCAGCCCTCGGGATAGCGAGACCTCCTACGAGCAGTACTTC
CASSPRDSETSYEQYF
>TRBV4-2|15|NA|NA|TRBJ2-1
TGTGCCAGCAGCCAGCTAGCGAGCTCCTACAATGAGCAGTTCTTC
CASSQLASSYNEQFF
>TRBV2|16|NA|NA|TRBJ2-3
TGTGCCAGCAGTGAAATGTGGGGAGAATCCACAGATACGCAGTATTTT
CASSEMWGESTDTQYF
>TRBV27|13|NA|NA|TRBJ1-1
TGTGCCAGCCCAGCTAGGGGGAAGACTGAAGCTTTCTTT
CASPARGKTEAFF
>TRBV30|12|NA|TRBD2|TRBJ2-1
TGTGCCTGGACCGTAGCGGGCCTGGGGCAGTTCTTC
CAWTVAGLGQFF
>TRBV7-8|14|NA|TRBD2|TRBJ2-5
TGTGCCAGCAGCCCCCGGGAGGAATGGGAGACCCAGTACTTC
CASSPREEWETQYF
>TRBV27|14|NA|NA|TRBJ1-5
TGTGCCAGCAGCAGCCGGGACGGGAATCAGCCCCAGCATTTT
CASSSRDGNQPQHF
>TRBV9|15|NA|NA|TRBJ1-1
TGTGCCAGCAGCGTAGAAGACAAACTGAACACTGAAGCTTTCTTT
CASSVEDKLNTEAFF